Below, 11 T cell receptor beta chains from the same sample are listed, as sequenced in a study of blood T cell repertoires in COVID-19. The assay was immunoSEQ multiplex PCR, and TCRdb's table has in-frame clones only and misses some. The repertoire holds some 13,000 clones, over 75% seen once, with 25% to 35% in the top ten. Sequenced sample: peripheral blood. The receptors originated from a human donor in a cohort sampled during active COVID-19.

The CDR3 loop is CASSPRTGEYTEAFF. The CDR3 DNA follows: TGTGCCAGCTCACCTCGGACAGGAGAATACACTGAAGCTTTCTTT. V is TRBV18 and J is TRBJ1-1; 7 nucleotides align to TRBD1. V gave up 3 bases and J gave up 3 bases; unmatched junction bases: 7. From germline, CDR1 is KGHSH and CDR2 LQKENI. This CDR3 comprises 15 residues.

The chain combines TRBV4-1 with TRBJ2-2; D may be TRBD1 (6 bases). The germline CDR1 and CDR2 sequences are MGHRA and YSYEKL. CDR3 size: 15 residues. Trimming took off 3 bases at V and 8 bases at J, with 16 bases between the two ends. The CDR3 here is CASSQDPQGFGELFF. CDR3 nucleotides: TGCGCCAGCAGCCAGGATCCACAGGGTTTTGGGGAGCTGTTTTTT.

This clone was observed a single time. This sequence joins TRBV5-6 and TRBJ1-5, with D perhaps TRBD1 (6 bases). The germline gives CDR1 SGHDT, CDR2 YYEEEE. The CDR3 consists of 14 residues. With 2 bases removed from V and 11 bases from J, the gap between germline ends came to 17 bases. CDR3 sequence: CASSLQQGPGAQHF. For the CDR3, the DNA is TGTGCCAGCAGCTTACAACAGGGACCTGGGGCCCAGCATTTT.

The V and J genes are TRBV10-3 and TRBJ2-1, with D possibly TRBD2 on 7 matching bases. The germline V gene encodes CDR1 ENHRY and CDR2 SYGVKD. Trimming removed 2 bases at V and 8 bases at J, with 16 bases between. This CDR3 has 15 residues. DNA for the CDR3: TGTGCCATCAGTGAGAGGGGGGGAGCTGTCGATGAGCAGTTCTTC. The encoded protein is CAISERGGAVDEQFF.

This sequence joins TRBV19 and TRBJ1-2; 7 positions agree with TRBD1. This CDR3 region has 15 residues. The junction had 13 bases not matched to a gene; V was cut back by 6 bases and J by 6 bases. The germline gives CDR1 LNHDA, CDR2 SQIVND (reference sequence). CDR3 coding DNA: TGTGCCAGTAGCCCATCCGGACAGGTACAGAATGGCTACACCTTC. Translation: CASSPSGQVQNGYTF.

This chain joins TRBV7-9 and TRBJ1-5, with unresolved D. The CDR3 sequence is 13 residues long. The V gene lost 1 base and the J gene lost 6 bases, with 7 bases spanning the gap. Germline loops: CDR1 SEHNR, CDR2 FQNEAQ (reference sequence). The CDR3 region has the DNA TGTGCCAGCAGCTTAGGAGAATTTCAGCCCCAGCATTTT. This translates into CASSLGEFQPQHF.

The chain recombines TRBV12-5 with TRBJ1-2, with D unresolved. The CDR3 consists of 14 residues. Trimming cost V 6 bases and J 5 bases, with 16 bases left between them. Germline CDR1 is LGHNT and CDR2 is FRNRAP. CDR3 DNA: TGTGCTAGTGGCCCGGGATACCCCCCATATGGCTACACCTTC. It codes for CASGPGYPPYGYTF. The entire variable domain, with the rest obtained from reference TRBV12-5 and TRBJ1-2, is as follows: DARVTQTPRHKVTEMGQEVTMRCQPILGHNTVFWYRQTMMQGLELLAYFRNRAPLDDSGMPKDRFSAEMPDATLATLKIQPSEPRDSAVYFCASGPGYPPYGYTFGSGTRLTVV.

This chain connects TRBV4-3 to TRBJ2-7, with D possibly matching TRBD2 (5 bases). Germline CDR1 is LGHNA and CDR2 is YSLEER. V lost 1 base and J lost 0, with 16 bases in between. The CDR3 is made up of 17 amino acids. The DNA for the CDR3 is TGCGCCAGCAGCCAAGGCCTGATAGCGACCCCCTCCTACGAGCAGTACTTC. As protein: CASSQGLIATPSYEQYF.

The rearrangement links TRBV12-3 or TRBV12-4 to TRBJ1-4; D ambiguous. The V and J ends lost 6 bases and 8 bases respectively, with 13 bases between them. CDR3 size: 13 residues. The CDR3 bases are TGTGCCAGCAGCCAGGCACGTAACGAAAAACTGTTTTTT. As protein: CASSQARNEKLFF.

Only one count was recorded for this clone. The V and J genes are TRBV7-3 and TRBJ2-1; weak D call: TRBD2 (6 bases). The length of the CDR3 is 13 residues. V lost 2 bases and J 4 bases, leaving 6 bases between the germline ends. Germline V gives CDR1 SGHTA, CDR2 FQGTGA. The CDR3: CASSLLAYNEQFF. CDR3 DNA: TGTGCCAGCAGCTTACTAGCGTACAATGAGCAGTTCTTC.

In its sample, this clone was seen many times. The J gene is TRBJ2-5, the V gene TRBV10-3, with D possibly matching TRBD2 (6 bases). The CDR3 is made up of 14 amino acids. V was clipped by 3 bases and J by 5 bases, with 13 bases between them. The germline CDR1 and CDR2 sequences are ENHRY and SYGVKD. DNA for the CDR3: TGTGCCATCAGTGAAGGTCAGGGAGGCGAGACCCAGTACTTC. Protein sequence: CAISEGQGGETQYF.